One T cell receptor beta chain is described in this entry. What it binds is unknown. These data come from a study of cytotoxic CD8 clonotypes in ibrutinib-treated CLL. Findings and limits, study-wide: At the start, clonality exceeded age-matched healthy donors and followed circulating CD8+ T-cell counts.

Targeted sequencing depth ranged from 1 in 200,000 to 1 in 1 million T cells. Measured with immunoSEQ multiplex PCR; TCRdb has only the in-frame clones, and not every one. The table includes around 60,000 clones, 45% to 60% detected once. Germline values: CDR1 SGHTS, CDR2 YDEGEE. V was clipped by 0 bases and J by 0 bases; unmatched bases: 6. CDR3 length equals 18 residues. This material consisted of PBMCs, taken after 12 months of ibrutinib treatment. The chain has TRBV5-8 and TRBJ2-6; TRBD2 matches at 7 bases. This clonotype originated in a human donor with chronic lymphocytic leukemia. In nucleotides, the CDR3 is TGTGCCAGCAGCTTGGAGGGGAGGGACCACTCTGGGGCCAACGTCCTGACTTTC. It translates to CASSLEGRDHSGANVLTF.